This T cell receptor beta chain was identified during a study of CD8+CD57+ T cells in acquired aplastic anemia. This CDR3 has 13 residues. Trimming took 6 bases from V and 5 from J, leaving 11 bases between them. Per the germline V gene, CDR1 is ENHRY and CDR2 is SYGVKD. The use of genomic DNA as template underpinned the TCR beta VDJ and CDR3 profiling. TCRdb reprocessed the reads with MiXCR, giving one entry per CDR3 protein. The table lists roughly 170,000 distinct CDR3 sequences, around 60% of them singletons, with about 48% in the top ten. This chain connects TRBV10-3 to TRBJ2-1; a weak D match, TRBD1 (6 bases). Material: sorted CD4+, CD8+, or CD8+CD57+ T cells (not recorded which) from PBMCs. The TCR was taken from a human donor in good health. CDR3 amino acids: CAIRSDRNNEQFF. DNA of the CDR3: TGTGCCATCAGGAGCGACAGGAACAATGAGCAGTTCTTC.